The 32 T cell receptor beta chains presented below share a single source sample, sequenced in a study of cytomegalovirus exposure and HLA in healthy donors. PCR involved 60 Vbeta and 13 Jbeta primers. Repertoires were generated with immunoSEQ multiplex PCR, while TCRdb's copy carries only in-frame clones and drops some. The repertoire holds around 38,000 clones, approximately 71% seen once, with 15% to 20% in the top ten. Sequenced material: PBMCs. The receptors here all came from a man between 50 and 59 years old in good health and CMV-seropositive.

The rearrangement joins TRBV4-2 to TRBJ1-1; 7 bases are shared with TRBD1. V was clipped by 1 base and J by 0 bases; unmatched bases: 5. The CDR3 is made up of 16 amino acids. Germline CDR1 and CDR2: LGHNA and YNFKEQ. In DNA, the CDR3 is TGTGCCAGCAGCCAAGCACAGGGGCAGATGAACACTGAAGCTTTCTTT. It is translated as CASSQAQGQMNTEAFF.

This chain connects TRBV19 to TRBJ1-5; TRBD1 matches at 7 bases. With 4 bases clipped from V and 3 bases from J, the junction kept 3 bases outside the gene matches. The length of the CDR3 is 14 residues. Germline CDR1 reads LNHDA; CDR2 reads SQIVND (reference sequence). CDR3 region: CASSRTGFNQPQHF. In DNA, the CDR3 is TGTGCCAGTAGTAGGACAGGATTCAATCAGCCCCAGCATTTT.

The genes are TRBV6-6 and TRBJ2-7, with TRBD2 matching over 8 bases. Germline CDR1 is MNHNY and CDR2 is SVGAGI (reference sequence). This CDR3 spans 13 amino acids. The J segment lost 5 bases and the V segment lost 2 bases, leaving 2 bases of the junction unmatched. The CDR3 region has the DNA TGTGCCAGCAGTTACAACGGGGGGGACGAGCAGTACTTC. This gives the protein CASSYNGGDEQYF.

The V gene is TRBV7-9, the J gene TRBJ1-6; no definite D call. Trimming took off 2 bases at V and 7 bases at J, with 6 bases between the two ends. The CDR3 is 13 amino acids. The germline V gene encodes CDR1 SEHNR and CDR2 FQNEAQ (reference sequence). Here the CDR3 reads CASSLSGNSPLHF. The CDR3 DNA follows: TGTGCCAGCAGCTTAAGCGGGAATTCACCCCTCCACTTT.

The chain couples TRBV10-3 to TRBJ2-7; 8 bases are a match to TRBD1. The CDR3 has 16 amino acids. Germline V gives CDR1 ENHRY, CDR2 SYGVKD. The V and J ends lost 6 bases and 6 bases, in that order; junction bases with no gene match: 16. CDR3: CAISGLGQGMFREQYF. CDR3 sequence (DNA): TGTGCCATCAGCGGCCTAGGACAGGGAATGTTCCGCGAGCAGTACTTC.

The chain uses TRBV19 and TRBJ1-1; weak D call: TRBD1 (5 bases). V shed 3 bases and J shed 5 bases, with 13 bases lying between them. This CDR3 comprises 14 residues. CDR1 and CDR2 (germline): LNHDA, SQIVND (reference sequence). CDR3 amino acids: CASSMDWRGTEAFF. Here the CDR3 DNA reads TGTGCCAGTAGTATGGACTGGCGGGGGACTGAAGCTTTCTTT.

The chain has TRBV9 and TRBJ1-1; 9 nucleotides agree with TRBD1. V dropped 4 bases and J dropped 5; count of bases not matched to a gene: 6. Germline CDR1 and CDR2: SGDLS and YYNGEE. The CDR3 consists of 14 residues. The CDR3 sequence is CASSPRTGVTEAFF. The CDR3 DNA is TGTGCCAGCAGCCCTCGGACAGGGGTGACTGAAGCTTTCTTT.

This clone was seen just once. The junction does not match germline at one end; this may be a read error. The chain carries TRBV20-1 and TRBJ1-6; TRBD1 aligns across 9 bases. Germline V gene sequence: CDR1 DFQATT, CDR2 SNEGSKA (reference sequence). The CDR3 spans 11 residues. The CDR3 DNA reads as TGCAGTGCTAACGCCGGGACAGGGCACACCTTT. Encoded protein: CSANAGTGHTF.

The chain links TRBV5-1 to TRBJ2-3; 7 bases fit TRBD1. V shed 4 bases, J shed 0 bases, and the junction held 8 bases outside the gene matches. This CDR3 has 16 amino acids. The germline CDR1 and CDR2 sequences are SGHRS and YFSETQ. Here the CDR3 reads CASSGRGGSSTDTQYF. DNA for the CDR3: TGCGCCAGCAGCGGGCGAGGGGGCTCGAGCACAGATACGCAGTATTTT.

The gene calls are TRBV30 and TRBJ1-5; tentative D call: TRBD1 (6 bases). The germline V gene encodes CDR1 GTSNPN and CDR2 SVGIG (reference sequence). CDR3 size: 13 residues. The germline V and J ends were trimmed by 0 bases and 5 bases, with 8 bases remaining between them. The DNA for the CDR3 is TGTGCCTGGAGTGTAAACAGGGATCAGCCCCAGCATTTT. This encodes CAWSVNRDQPQHF.

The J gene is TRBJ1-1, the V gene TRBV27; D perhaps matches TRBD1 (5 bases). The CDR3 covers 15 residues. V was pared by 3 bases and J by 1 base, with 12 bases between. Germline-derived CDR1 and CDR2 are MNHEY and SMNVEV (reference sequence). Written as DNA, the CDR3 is TGTGCCAGCAGTTTCCGGACATCCCCGAACACTGAAGCTTTCTTT. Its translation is CASSFRTSPNTEAFF.

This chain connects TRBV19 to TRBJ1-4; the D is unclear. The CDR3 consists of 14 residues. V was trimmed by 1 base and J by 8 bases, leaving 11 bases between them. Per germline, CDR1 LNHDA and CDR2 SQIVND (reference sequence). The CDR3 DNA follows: TGTGCCAGTAGTATAGCCCCGAATCGGGAAAAACTGTTTTTT. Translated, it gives CASSIAPNREKLFF.

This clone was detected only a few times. CDR3 loop: CASTYGDGTGELFF. The CDR3 nucleotides read TGTGCCAGCACCTACGGGGATGGCACCGGGGAGCTGTTTTTT. The chain links TRBV9 to TRBJ2-2; TRBD2 might be the D (5 bases). The CDR3 length is 14 residues. Trimming left V 6 bases short and J 4 bases short, with 13 bases between. Germline V CDR1 and CDR2: SGDLS, YYNGEE. Filled out from reference TRBV9 and TRBJ2-2, the complete variable domain reads DSGVTQTPKHLITATGQRVTLRCSPRSGDLSVYWYQQSLDQGLQFLIQYYNGEERAKGNILERFSAQQFPDLHSELNLSSLELGDSALYFCASTYGDGTGELFFGEGSRLTVL.

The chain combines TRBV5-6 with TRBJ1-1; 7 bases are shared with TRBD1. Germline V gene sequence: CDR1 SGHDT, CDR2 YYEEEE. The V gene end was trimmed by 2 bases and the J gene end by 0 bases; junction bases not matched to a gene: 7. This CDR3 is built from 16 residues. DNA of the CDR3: TGTGCCAGCAGCTTCTTTGACAGGGCCCTGAACACTGAAGCTTTCTTT. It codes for CASSFFDRALNTEAFF.

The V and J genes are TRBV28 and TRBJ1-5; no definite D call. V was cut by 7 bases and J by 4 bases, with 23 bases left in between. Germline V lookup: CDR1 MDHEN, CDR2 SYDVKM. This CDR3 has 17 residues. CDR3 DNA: TGTGCCAGCATCCAACCGTTAGCCTCGACCCTGAATCAGCCCCAGCATTTT. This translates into CASIQPLASTLNQPQHF.

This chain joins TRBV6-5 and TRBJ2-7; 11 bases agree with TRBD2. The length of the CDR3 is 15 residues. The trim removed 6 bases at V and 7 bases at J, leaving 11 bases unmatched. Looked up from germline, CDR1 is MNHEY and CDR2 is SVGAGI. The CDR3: CASRPIAGGLGEQYF. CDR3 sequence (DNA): TGTGCCAGCAGGCCTATAGCGGGGGGGCTCGGGGAGCAGTACTTC.

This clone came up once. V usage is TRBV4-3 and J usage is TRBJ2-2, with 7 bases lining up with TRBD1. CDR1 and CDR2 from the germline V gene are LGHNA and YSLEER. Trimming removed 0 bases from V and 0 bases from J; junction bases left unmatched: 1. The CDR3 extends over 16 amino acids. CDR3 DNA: TGCGCCAGCAGCCAAGAAGGGGGCGCGAACACCGGGGAGCTGTTTTTT. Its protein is CASSQEGGANTGELFF.

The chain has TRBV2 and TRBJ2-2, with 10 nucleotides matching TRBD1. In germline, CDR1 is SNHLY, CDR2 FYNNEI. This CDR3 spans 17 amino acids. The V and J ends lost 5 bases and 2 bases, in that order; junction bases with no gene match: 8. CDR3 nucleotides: TGTGCCAGCAGTACCCGCGACAGGGGGCCTAACACCGGGGAGCTGTTTTTT. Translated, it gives CASSTRDRGPNTGELFF.

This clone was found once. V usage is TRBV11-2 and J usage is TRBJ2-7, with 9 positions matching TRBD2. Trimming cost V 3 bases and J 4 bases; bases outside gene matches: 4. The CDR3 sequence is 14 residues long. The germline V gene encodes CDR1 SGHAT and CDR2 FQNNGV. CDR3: CASSFAGGRYEQYF. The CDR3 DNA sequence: TGTGCCAGCAGCTTTGCGGGGGGGCGGTACGAGCAGTACTTC.

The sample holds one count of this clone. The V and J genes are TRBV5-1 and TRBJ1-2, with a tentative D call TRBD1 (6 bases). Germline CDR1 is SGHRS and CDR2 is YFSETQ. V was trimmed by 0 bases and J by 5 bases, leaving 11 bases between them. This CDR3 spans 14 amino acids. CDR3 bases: TGCGCCAGCAGCTTGGCAGGACAGAATTATGGCTACACCTTC. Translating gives CASSLAGQNYGYTF.

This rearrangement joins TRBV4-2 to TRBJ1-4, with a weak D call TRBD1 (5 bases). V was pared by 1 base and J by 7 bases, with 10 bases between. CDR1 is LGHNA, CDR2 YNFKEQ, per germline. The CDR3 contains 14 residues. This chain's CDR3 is CASSQVGLGEKLFF. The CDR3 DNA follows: TGTGCCAGCAGCCAAGTGGGACTAGGTGAAAAACTGTTTTTT.

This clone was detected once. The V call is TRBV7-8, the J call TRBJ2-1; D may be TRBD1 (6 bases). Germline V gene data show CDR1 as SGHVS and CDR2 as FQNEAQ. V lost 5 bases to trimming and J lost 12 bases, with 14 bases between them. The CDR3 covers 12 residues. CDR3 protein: CASSPARGGQFF. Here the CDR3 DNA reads TGTGCCAGCAGCCCCGCAAGAGGGGGGCAGTTCTTC.

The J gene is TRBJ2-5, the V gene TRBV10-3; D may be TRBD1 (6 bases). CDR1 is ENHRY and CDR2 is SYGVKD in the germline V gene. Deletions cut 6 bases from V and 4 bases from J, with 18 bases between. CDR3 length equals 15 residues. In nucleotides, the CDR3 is TGTGCCATCAGGGATATGGGGGCTGAGGGAGAGACCCAGTACTTC. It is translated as CAIRDMGAEGETQYF.

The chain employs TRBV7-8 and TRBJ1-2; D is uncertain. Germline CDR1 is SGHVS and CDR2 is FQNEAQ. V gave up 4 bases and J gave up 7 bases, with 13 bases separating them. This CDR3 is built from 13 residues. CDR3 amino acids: CASSSRREAGYTF. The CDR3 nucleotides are TGTGCCAGCAGCTCCCGGCGGGAGGCTGGCTACACCTTC.

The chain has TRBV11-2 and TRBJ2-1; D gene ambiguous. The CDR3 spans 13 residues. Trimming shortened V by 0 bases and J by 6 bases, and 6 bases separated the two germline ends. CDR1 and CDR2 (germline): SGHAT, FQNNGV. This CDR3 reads CASSLDRGNEQFF. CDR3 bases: TGTGCCAGCAGCTTAGATCGCGGCAATGAGCAGTTCTTC. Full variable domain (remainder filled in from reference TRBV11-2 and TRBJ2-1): EAGVAQSPRYKIIEKRQSVAFWCNPISGHATLYWYQQILGQGPKLLIQFQNNGVVDDSQLPKDRFSAERLKGVDSTLKIQPAKLEDSAVYLCASSLDRGNEQFFGPGTRLTVL.

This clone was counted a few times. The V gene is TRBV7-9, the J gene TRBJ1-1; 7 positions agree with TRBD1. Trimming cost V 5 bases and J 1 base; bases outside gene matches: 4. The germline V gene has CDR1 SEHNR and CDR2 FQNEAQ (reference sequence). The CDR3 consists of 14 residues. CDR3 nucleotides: TGTGCCAGCAGCCCCGACAGGGCGAACACTGAAGCTTTCTTT. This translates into CASSPDRANTEAFF. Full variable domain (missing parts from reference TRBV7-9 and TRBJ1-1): DTGVSQNPRHKITKRGQNVTFRCDPISEHNRLYWYRQTLGQGPEFLTYFQNEAQLEKSRLLSDRFSAERPKGSFSTLEIQRTEQGDSAMYLCASSPDRANTEAFFGQGTRLTVV.

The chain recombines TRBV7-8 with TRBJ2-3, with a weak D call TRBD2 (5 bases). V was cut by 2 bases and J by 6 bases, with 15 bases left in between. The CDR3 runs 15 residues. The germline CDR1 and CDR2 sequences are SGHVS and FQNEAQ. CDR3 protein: CASSLSASMADTQYF. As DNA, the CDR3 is TGTGCCAGCAGCTTATCGGCTAGCATGGCGGATACGCAGTATTTT.

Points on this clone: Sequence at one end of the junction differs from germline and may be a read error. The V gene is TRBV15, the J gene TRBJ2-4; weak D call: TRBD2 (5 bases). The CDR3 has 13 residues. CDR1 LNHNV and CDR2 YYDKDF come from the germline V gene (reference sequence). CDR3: CATSRDQYSRGHF. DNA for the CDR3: TGTGCCACCAGCAGAGATCAGTACTCCCGAGGGCACTTC.

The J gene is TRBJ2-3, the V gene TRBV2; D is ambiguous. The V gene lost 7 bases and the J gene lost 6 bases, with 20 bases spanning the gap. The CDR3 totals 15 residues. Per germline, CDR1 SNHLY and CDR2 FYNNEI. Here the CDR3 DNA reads TGTGCCAGCATTAGCCAGCCGATCGATACCGATACGCAGTATTTT. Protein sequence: CASISQPIDTDTQYF.

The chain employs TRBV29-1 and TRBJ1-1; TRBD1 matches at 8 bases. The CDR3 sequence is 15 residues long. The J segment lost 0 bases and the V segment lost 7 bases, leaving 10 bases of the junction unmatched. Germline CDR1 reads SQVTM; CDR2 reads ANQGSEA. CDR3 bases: TGCAGCGAAGACAGGGGAAGGACCATGAACACTGAAGCTTTCTTT. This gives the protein CSEDRGRTMNTEAFF.

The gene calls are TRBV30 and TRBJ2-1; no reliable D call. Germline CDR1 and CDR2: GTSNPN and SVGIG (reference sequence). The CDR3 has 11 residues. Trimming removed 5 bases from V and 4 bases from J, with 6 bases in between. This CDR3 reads CAWAKYNEQFF. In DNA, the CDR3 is TGTGCCTGGGCGAAGTACAATGAGCAGTTCTTC.

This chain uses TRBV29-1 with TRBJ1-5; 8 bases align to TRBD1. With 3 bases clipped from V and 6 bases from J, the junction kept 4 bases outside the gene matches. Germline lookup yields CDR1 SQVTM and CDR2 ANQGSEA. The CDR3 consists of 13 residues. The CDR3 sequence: CSVEVGQGQPQHF. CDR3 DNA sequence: TGCAGCGTTGAGGTAGGACAGGGTCAGCCCCAGCATTTT. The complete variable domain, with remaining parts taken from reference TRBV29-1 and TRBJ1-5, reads SAVISQKPSRDICQRGTSLTIQCQVDSQVTMMFWYRQQPGQSLTLIATANQGSEATYESGFVIDKFPISRPNLTFSTLTVSNMSPEDSSIYLCSVEVGQGQPQHFGDGTRLSIL.